This T cell receptor beta chain appears in the sequencing data of a study of shared clonotypes between healthy human individuals. General study results and limits: Naive CD4 clonotype sharing across a handful of donors was approximately 5%.

This clone was observed once. What it recognizes is unknown. Selected positively for CCR7 and CD45RO-negative, naive CD8 cells excluded terminally differentiated effector memory CD45RA+ cells. TCRdb's table, derived via immunoSEQ multiplex PCR, lists solely in-frame clones and lacks some. The profile covers roughly 2,000,000 clones, with about 94% appearing a single time and under 2% taken by the ten largest. The CDR3 spans 17 residues. The V gene end was trimmed by 5 bases and the J gene end by 2 bases; junction bases not matched to a gene: 4. Germline V gives CDR1 ENHRY, CDR2 SYGVKD. Material for sequencing was naive CD8+ T cells from PBMCs. This receptor was obtained from a young man in good health. Some clones in this sample may be carry-over from other donors' samples. The chain has TRBV10-3 and TRBJ2-6, with 12 nucleotides matching TRBD1. CDR3 amino acids: CAISSGTGGAGANVLTF. CDR3 in DNA: TGTGCCATCAGTTCCGGGACAGGGGGCGCTGGGGCCAACGTCCTGACTTTC.